A single sample gave rise to the 11 T cell receptor beta chains below, sequenced in a study of blood T cell repertoires in COVID-19. The method was immunoSEQ multiplex PCR; TCRdb's version includes in-frame clones alone and lacks a portion of them. This repertoire shows fewer than 300,000 clones, around 87% found once; its top ten account for about 2.5%. Input material: peripheral blood. These receptors all stem from a woman aged 50 to 60 with acute or convalescent COVID-19.

J is TRBJ2-5 and V is TRBV5-6; 12 nucleotides agree with TRBD2. V trimming: 5 bases; J trimming: 1 base; junction bases outside the gene matches: 12. Germline V gene data show CDR1 as SGHDT and CDR2 as YYEEEE. The CDR3 sequence is 18 residues long. The CDR3, as DNA: TGTGCCAGCAGTTACCTCTGGACTAGCGGGACGGCCCAAGAGACCCAGTACTTC. Translation: CASSYLWTSGTAQETQYF.

This clone has more than one count but fewer than ten. This chain uses TRBV5-4 with TRBJ1-3; D call uncertain. The V end lost 0 bases, the J end lost 4 bases, and 14 bases lay between the germline ends. The CDR3 is 16 amino acids. CDR1 is SGHNT and CDR2 is YYREEE in the germline V gene (reference sequence). The chain's CDR3 is CASSLAQRRGGNTIYF. The CDR3, as DNA: TGTGCCAGCAGCTTGGCTCAGAGGCGCGGAGGAAACACCATATATTTT. Together with reference TRBV5-4 and TRBJ1-3, the CDR3 gives the full variable domain: ETGVTQSPTHLIKTRGQQVTLRCSSQSGHNTVSWYQQALGQGPQFIFQYYREEENGRGNFPPRFSGLQFPNYSSELNVNALELDDSALYLCASSLAQRRGGNTIYFGEGSWLTVV.

V gene TRBV7-2 combines with J gene TRBJ2-7; TRBD2 matches 8 bases. The CDR3 length is 15 residues. Germline lookup yields CDR1 SGHTA and CDR2 FQGNSA. J was trimmed by 4 bases and V by 5 bases; bases with no gene match: 10. The CDR3 coding sequence is TGTGCCAGCAGCGCTGGAGCGGGAGAATTATACGAGCAGTACTTC. Its protein is CASSAGAGELYEQYF.

CDR3 nucleotides: TGTGCCTGGAGGGGAACCGTCGAGGGCTCTGGGGCCAACGTCCTGACTTTC. Protein product: CAWRGTVEGSGANVLTF. This chain uses TRBV30 with TRBJ2-6, with a tentative D call TRBD2 (5 bases). The CDR3 is 17 amino acids. Germline V gene sequence: CDR1 GTSNPN, CDR2 SVGIG (reference sequence). Deletions cut 3 bases from V and 0 bases from J, with 15 bases between.

V usage is TRBV14 and J usage is TRBJ1-1; D gene unclear. CDR1 is SGHDN and CDR2 is FVKESK in the germline V gene. The ends were cut back, 4 bases at V and 1 base at J, with 13 bases in the middle. This CDR3 is 15 amino acids long. CDR3 loop: CASSPPPGENTEAFF. CDR3 sequence (DNA): TGTGCCAGCAGCCCACCCCCCGGAGAGAACACTGAAGCTTTCTTT.

V usage is TRBV4-1 and J usage is TRBJ1-5; D ambiguous. The CDR3 is 17 amino acids. V shed 0 bases and J shed 2 bases, with 14 bases lying between them. Germline V CDR1 and CDR2: MGHRA, YSYEKL. The CDR3 bases are TGCGCCAGCAGCCAAGATAGAAGTGGGCTCGGCAATCAGCCCCAGCATTTT. As protein: CASSQDRSGLGNQPQHF.

The rearrangement links TRBV19 to TRBJ1-5; 10 bases fit TRBD1. Germline V CDR1 and CDR2: LNHDA, SQIVND (reference sequence). V lost 5 bases, J lost 5 bases, and 6 bases stayed unmatched. The CDR3 is 15 residues long. CDR3 in amino acids: CASSGDRGIHQPQHF. The CDR3 nucleotides read TGTGCCAGTAGTGGGGACAGGGGTATCCATCAGCCCCAGCATTTT.

This sequence joins TRBV5-1 and TRBJ1-5; 7 bases fit TRBD1. There are 16 residues in the CDR3. Unmatched junction bases numbered 8, after V lost 1 base and J lost 4 bases. Germline lookup yields CDR1 SGHRS and CDR2 YFSETQ. The CDR3 protein is CASSLNPGGINQPQHF. CDR3 DNA: TGCGCCAGCAGCTTGAACCCAGGGGGTATTAATCAGCCCCAGCATTTT.

The rearrangement joins TRBV7-9 to TRBJ2-7; 7 bases match TRBD2. The CDR3 is 12 residues long. Germline trimming cut 5 bases from V and 3 bases from J; bases unmatched to any gene: 1. CDR1 is SEHNR, CDR2 FQNEAQ, per germline (reference sequence). CDR3 sequence (DNA): TGTGCCAGCAGCCCGGGGGGCTACGAGCAGTACTTC. Its translation is CASSPGGYEQYF.

This chain links TRBV18 with TRBJ2-4; 7 nucleotides line up with TRBD1. Per the germline V gene, CDR1 is KGHSH and CDR2 is LQKENI. The CDR3 totals 16 residues. Trimming removed 2 bases from V and 0 bases from J; junction bases left unmatched: 4. This CDR3 is CASSPEGARAKNIQYF. Here the CDR3 DNA reads TGTGCCAGCTCACCAGAGGGGGCGAGAGCCAAAAACATTCAGTACTTC.

The chain uses TRBV7-2 and TRBJ1-1, with TRBD1 as a possible D gene (5 bases). The V end was cut by 0 bases, the J end by 6 bases, with 11 bases between. The CDR3 runs to 14 residues. Germline V gene sequence: CDR1 SGHTA, CDR2 FQGNSA. The CDR3 protein is CASSLAYRTAEAFF. The CDR3 coding sequence is TGTGCCAGCAGCTTAGCCTACAGGACGGCTGAAGCTTTCTTT.